This TCR beta chain was profiled in a study of blood T cell repertoires in COVID-19. Study as a whole: Nucleic acid was either cDNA or gDNA, and it came from T cells, B-cell-depleted T cells, or PBMCs.

Assay used: immunoSEQ multiplex PCR; TCRdb lists only in-frame clones, some missing. The repertoire includes 150,000 to 200,000 clones, almost 80% of them detected once, and about 18% sits in the top ten. Germline V gene data show CDR1 as SGHVS and CDR2 as FQNEAQ. CDR3 length equals 15 residues. J gave up 6 bases and V 5 bases, and 9 bases lay outside the gene matches. Material: PBMCs or T cells enriched from blood (not recorded which). The receptor was isolated from a woman aged 45-60 years who had recovered from COVID-19. The chain recombines TRBV7-8 with TRBJ1-5, with 8 positions matching TRBD1. The CDR3 DNA sequence: TGTGCCAGCAGCCAGGGGCAGGGGGCCGGTCAGCCCCAGCATTTT. Translation: CASSQGQGAGQPQHF.